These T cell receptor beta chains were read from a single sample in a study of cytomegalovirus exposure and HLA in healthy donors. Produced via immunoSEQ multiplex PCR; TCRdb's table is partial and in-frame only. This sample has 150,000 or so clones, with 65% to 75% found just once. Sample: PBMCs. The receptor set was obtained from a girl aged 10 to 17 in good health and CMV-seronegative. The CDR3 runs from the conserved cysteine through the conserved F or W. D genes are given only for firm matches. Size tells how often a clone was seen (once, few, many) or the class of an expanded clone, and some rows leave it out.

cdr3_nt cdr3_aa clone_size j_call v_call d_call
TGTGCCAGCAGCTTAAGGAAGGGACAGGGACAGAGAAGCACAGATACGCAGTATTTT CASSLRKGQGQRSTDTQYF once TRBJ2-3 TRBV7-9 TRBD1
TGTGCCAGCAGCCTAGGACAGGAGGGCTACACCTTC CASSLGQEGYTF NA TRBJ1-2 TRBV7-9 TRBD1
TGTGCCAGTAGTAGGCAGGGGGGCTACAATGAGCAGTTCTTC CASSRQGGYNEQFF few TRBJ2-1 TRBV19 NA
TGTGCCAGCAGCCCCACAGGGGAGTACTATGGCTACACCTTC CASSPTGEYYGYTF NA TRBJ1-2 TRBV2 TRBD1
TGTGCCAGCAGCGCCGGGACAGGGTGGGAAAAACTGTTTTTT CASSAGTGWEKLFF NA TRBJ1-4 TRBV9 TRBD1
TGTGCCAGCAGTCCAACAGATAGCAATCAGCCCCAGCATTTT CASSPTDSNQPQHF few TRBJ1-5 TRBV6-6 NA
TGTGCCAGCAGTTTGAGGGGGACCCACGAGCAGTACTTC CASSLRGTHEQYF NA TRBJ2-7 TRBV28 NA
TGTGCCAGCAGCGTAGTCGAAGCGGGGCCCCAAGAGACCCAGTACTTC CASSVVEAGPQETQYF NA TRBJ2-5 TRBV9 TRBD2
TGTGCCAGCAGTTTAATAGCGGTGATCTACTTC CASSLIAVIYF few TRBJ2-7 TRBV28 NA
TGTGCCAGCAGTTGGACCCTGGGGGGGGAGGAGTACAATGAGCAGTTCTTC CASSWTLGGEEYNEQFF NA TRBJ2-1 TRBV2 TRBD2
TGTGCCAGCAGACTAGGGACAGCTATACTGGATCAGCCCCAGCATTTT CASRLGTAILDQPQHF few TRBJ1-5 TRBV2 TRBD1
TGCGCCAGCAATCAGGGGGAATCCACTGAAGCTTTCTTT CASNQGESTEAFF NA TRBJ1-1 TRBV4-1 TRBD1
TGTGCCAGCAGTTGGGGACAGGGAGAGGGCACCATATATTTT CASSWGQGEGTIYF few TRBJ1-3 TRBV27 TRBD1
TGTGCTAGTGGTTGGTCCGGGACACGTTGGACCACGGGGAACACTGAAGCTTTCTTT CASGWSGTRWTTGNTEAFF few TRBJ1-1 TRBV12-5 NA
TGTGCCAGTAGTATTGACACATTTTCCAATCAGCCCCAGCATTTT CASSIDTFSNQPQHF NA TRBJ1-5 TRBV19 NA
TGTGCCAGCAGCAGCGGGGCCTTCCTCTACAATGAGCAGTTCTTC CASSSGAFLYNEQFF NA TRBJ2-1 TRBV11-2 TRBD2
TGTGCCAGTAGTATAGACCCTCTGACTGAAGCTTTCTTT CASSIDPLTEAFF NA TRBJ1-1 TRBV19 NA
TGTGCCAGCATGAATGACAGGGATGAAGTTTTCTTT CASMNDRDEVFF NA TRBJ1-1 TRBV6-4 TRBD1
TGTGCCAGCAGCTCGTGGGGACAAACCCATAATTCACCCCTCCACTTT CASSSWGQTHNSPLHF few TRBJ1-6 TRBV5-6 NA
TGTGCCAGCAGCTTTTGGCATAGCAATCAGCCCCAGCATTTT CASSFWHSNQPQHF NA TRBJ1-5 TRBV5-4 NA
TGTGCCAGCAGTGGTGACAGGGACGAGCAGTACTTC CASSGDRDEQYF few TRBJ2-7 TRBV2 TRBD1
TGTGCCAGCAGCTTAGGAGCGGGGAGCTCCTACAATGAGCAGTTCTTC CASSLGAGSSYNEQFF NA TRBJ2-1 TRBV7-3 TRBD2
TGCGCCAGCAGTCTAATTTGTACCGGGAGCAGAAGGGAACAGCCCCAGCATTTT CASSLICTGSRREQPQHF once TRBJ1-5 TRBV23-1 NA
TGTGCCAGCTCACAGCCAGGGGGTCAAGGCGAGCAGTACTTC CASSQPGGQGEQYF NA TRBJ2-7 TRBV18 TRBD1
TGTGCCAGTCATAGCTCAGGGGATTATGGCTACACCTTC CASHSSGDYGYTF NA TRBJ1-2 TRBV21-1 NA
TGCAGCGTTGAAGAGTCAGGGGGTTCCTACGAGCAGTACTTC CSVEESGGSYEQYF NA TRBJ2-7 TRBV29-1 TRBD1
TGTGCCATCAGTGAACCGGGACTAGCCGTGGAGGAGACCCAGTACTTC CAISEPGLAVEETQYF once TRBJ2-5 TRBV10-3 TRBD2
TGTGCCAGCAGCTTGGCCGGGACAGGGACCTATGGCTACACCTTC CASSLAGTGTYGYTF NA TRBJ1-2 TRBV5-4 TRBD1
TGTGCCAGCAGCCTTACAGGGGCAGAGAGCTACACCTTC CASSLTGAESYTF NA TRBJ1-2 TRBV11-2 TRBD1
TGCGCCAGCAGCTTGAGGCCAGGGGGGAGTGGCACTGAAGCTTTCTTT CASSLRPGGSGTEAFF NA TRBJ1-1 TRBV5-1 TRBD1
TGTGCCATCAGTGAGCCCGGACTAGCGGGAGATGAGCAGTTCTTC CAISEPGLAGDEQFF NA TRBJ2-1 TRBV10-3 TRBD2
TGTGCCAGCAGTTCCACAGGTGTGTGGGCTGAAGCTTTCTTT CASSSTGVWAEAFF NA TRBJ1-1 TRBV6-5 NA
TGTGCCTCCCAGGAACAGGGCGCCGGCTACACCTTC CASQEQGAGYTF NA TRBJ1-2 TRBV2 NA
TGTGCCAGTAGTTTTGTTCCCGCGGAGACCCAGTACTTC CASSFVPAETQYF few TRBJ2-5 TRBV19 NA
TGTGCCAGCAGCTTAACGGGACAGTCCGGAAACACCATATATTTT CASSLTGQSGNTIYF NA TRBJ1-3 TRBV7-3 TRBD1
TGTGCCAGCAGTCCCCGGAAGGAGGGCGCCAATCAGCCCCAGCATTTT CASSPRKEGANQPQHF NA TRBJ1-5 TRBV28 NA
TGTGCCAGCATCCTTGGGGCCACTGAAGCTTTCTTT CASILGATEAFF NA TRBJ1-1 TRBV6-1 NA